The clone carrying this TCR beta chain was found a few times. This entry comes from a study of blood T cells in healthy people across ages. Using a J-beta primer mix together with a sample-barcoded 5' primer, a second PCR was run for about 7 to 12 cycles. TCRdb re-derived calls from the 5' RACE reads in MiXCR, one entry per CDR3 protein. The table has around 990,000 distinct CDR3 sequences, roughly 24% seen once. With 6 bases clipped from V and 9 bases from J, the junction kept 14 bases outside the gene matches. CDR3 length: 16 amino acids. Per germline, CDR1 LGHNT and CDR2 FRNRAP. The data also belong to a second study, concerning T cells of mothers and their children. That paper adds: Every mother produced more than 10 million TCR beta CDR3 reads, whereas every child provided several million.

The genes are TRBV12-5 and TRBJ2-1; 10 positions match TRBD1. Sequencing used blood. The clonotype was recovered from a girl aged 2-10 years in good health. CDR3 nucleotide sequence: TGTGCTAGTGGGTCTCCTTGGACAGGGGGATTTTTTGAGCAGTTCTTC. Translation gives CASGSPWTGGFFEQFF.